One and the same sample provided the 26 T cell receptor beta chains below, sequenced in a study of CD8+ T cells in alopecia areata. Sample treatment: oral pan-JAK inhibitor, 5-10 mg twice daily. Extracted RNA was reverse transcribed into cDNA, the sequencing template. The method was immunoSEQ multiplex PCR; TCRdb's version includes in-frame clones alone and lacks a portion of them. The sample yields about 120,000 clones, about 50% seen once. Material: CD4+ T cells sorted from blood, obtained at week 4, from a patient treated with tofacitinib. Every receptor here comes from a human donor with alopecia areata.

This sequence joins TRBV6-6 and TRBJ2-7; D possibly uses TRBD1 or TRBD2 (5 bases each). The CDR3 is made up of 13 amino acids. V shed 6 bases and J shed 2 bases, with 11 bases lying between them. The germline CDR1 and CDR2 sequences are MNHNY and SVGAGI (reference sequence). In nucleotides, the CDR3 is TGTGCCAGCAGCCTAGGGGACGCCTACGAGCAGTACTTC. It specifies CASSLGDAYEQYF.

This chain connects TRBV4-1 to TRBJ1-5; TRBD1 might be the D (5 bases). The V gene's germline CDR1 is MGHRA and CDR2 YSYEKL. This CDR3 region has 18 residues. V was cut by 3 bases and J by 0 bases, with 18 bases left in between. The CDR3 loop is CASSHERGRGPSNQPQHF. As DNA, the CDR3 is TGCGCCAGCAGCCATGAAAGGGGACGGGGTCCTAGCAATCAGCCCCAGCATTTT.

The chain has TRBV29-1 and TRBJ2-6, with 7 nucleotides matching TRBD2. The CDR3 sequence is 18 residues long. Germline CDR1 and CDR2: SQVTM and ANQGSEA. With 3 bases clipped from V and 0 bases from J, the junction kept 11 bases outside the gene matches. As DNA, the CDR3 is TGCAGCGTTGAGGCTAGCGGACCGGAGAGCTCTGGGGCCAACGTCCTGACTTTC. Translated: CSVEASGPESSGANVLTF.

The chain carries TRBV29-1 and TRBJ2-1; D tentatively reads TRBD1 or TRBD2 (6 bases each). The CDR3 extends over 14 amino acids. Looked up from germline, CDR1 is SQVTM and CDR2 is ANQGSEA. The V and J ends lost 6 bases and 4 bases respectively, with 16 bases between them. Here the CDR3 DNA reads TGCAGCGTGTACGGGGGCCCCTCATACAATGAGCAGTTCTTC. Encoded protein: CSVYGGPSYNEQFF.

The genes are TRBV5-1 and TRBJ2-5, with D tentatively TRBD1 or TRBD2 (5 bases each). The CDR3 runs 13 residues. Germline V gene data show CDR1 as SGHRS and CDR2 as YFSETQ. V was shortened by 7 bases and J by 3 bases, with 13 bases between the two germline ends. CDR3 coding DNA: TGCGCCAGCTCTGGACTGGGGGAAGAGACCCAGTACTTC. Encoded protein: CASSGLGEETQYF. Variable domain in full (rest from reference TRBV5-1 and TRBJ2-5): KAGVTQTPRYLIKTRGQQVTLSCSPISGHRSVSWYQQTPGQGLQFLFEYFSETQRNKGNFPGRFSGRQFSNSRSEMNVSTLELGDSALYLCASSGLGEETQYFGPGTRLLVL.

This clone has a handful of counts. The junction shows a germline mismatch at one end, possibly a read error. The V call is TRBV4-1, the J call TRBJ1-2, with D perhaps matching TRBD1 (5 bases). CDR3 length: 14 residues. Per germline, CDR1 MGHRA and CDR2 YSYEKL. CDR3 DNA sequence: TGTGCCAGCAGCAGAGAGGAGGGGTTGTATGGCTACACCTTC. This codes for CASSREEGLYGYTF.

This clone was counted a few times. The rearrangement joins TRBV30 to TRBJ2-7, with TRBD2 as a possible D gene (5 bases). CDR3 length equals 14 residues. V was trimmed by 3 bases and J by 6 bases, leaving 18 bases between them. CDR1 and CDR2 from the germline V gene are GTSNPN and SVGIG (reference sequence). The CDR3 DNA reads as TGTGCCTGGAGCGCGGAGGTCACTGGGAGCGAGCAGTACTTC. Its protein is CAWSAEVTGSEQYF.

The rearrangement uses TRBV11-1 and TRBJ1-2; 7 bases map to TRBD1. V trimming: 4 bases; J trimming: 2 bases; junction bases outside the gene matches: 7. Germline values: CDR1 SGHAT, CDR2 FQDESV (reference sequence). This CDR3 region has 15 residues. The CDR3 DNA follows: TGTGCCAGCAGCTCACGAACGACAGGGAACTATGGCTACACCTTC. Amino acid sequence: CASSSRTTGNYGYTF. Together with reference TRBV11-1 and TRBJ1-2, the CDR3 gives the full variable domain: EAEVAQSPRYKITEKSQAVAFWCDPISGHATLYWYRQILGQGPELLVQFQDESVVDDSQLPKDRFSAERLKGVDSTLKIQPAELGDSAMYLCASSSRTTGNYGYTFGSGTRLTVV.

The chain has TRBV15 and TRBJ1-5; D is possibly TRBD1 (5 bases). CDR3 size: 16 residues. The germline CDR1 and CDR2 sequences are LNHNV and YYDKDF (reference sequence). V was pared by 1 base and J by 6 bases, with 16 bases between. Here the CDR3 DNA reads TGTGCCACCAGCAGAGGGGGGATCCAATCAGGTCAGCCCCAGCATTTT. This gives the protein CATSRGGIQSGQPQHF.

V gene TRBV29-1 combines with J gene TRBJ2-1; D is unclear. Trimming left V 4 bases short and J 5 bases short, with 12 bases between. Germline-derived CDR1 and CDR2 are SQVTM and ANQGSEA. The CDR3 is 13 amino acids. Written as DNA, the CDR3 is TGCAGCGTTGGGCGGCGACTTCACAATGAGCAGTTCTTC. Encoded protein: CSVGRRLHNEQFF.

This chain connects TRBV30 to TRBJ2-7; D remains unclear. V dropped 3 bases and J dropped 4 bases, with 10 bases sitting between them. This CDR3 contains 12 residues. Looked up from germline, CDR1 is GTSNPN and CDR2 is SVGIG (reference sequence). DNA for the CDR3: TGTGCCTGGAGCACTTCATTATACGAGCAGTACTTC. This translates into CAWSTSLYEQYF.

This clone was observed a few times. V gene TRBV19 combines with J gene TRBJ1-2; 7 nucleotides line up with TRBD1. The germline CDR1 and CDR2 sequences are LNHDA and SQIVND (reference sequence). CDR3 length: 14 amino acids. Trimming removed 4 bases from V and 1 base from J; junction bases left unmatched: 3. The CDR3: CASSTDRLNYGYTF. The DNA of the CDR3 is TGTGCCAGTAGTACGGACAGGCTTAACTATGGCTACACCTTC.

This clone was found a few times. The V call is TRBV4-1, the J call TRBJ2-7; tentatively, D is TRBD2 (6 bases). V lost 1 base to trimming and J lost 3 bases, with 13 bases between them. Germline lookup yields CDR1 MGHRA and CDR2 YSYEKL. The CDR3 is 15 amino acids. CDR3 nucleotides: TGCGCCAGCAGCCAAGCGGGCGGGAAGAGCTACGAGCAGTACTTC. Amino acids: CASSQAGGKSYEQYF.

The rearrangement uses TRBV5-6 and TRBJ1-5; 8 nucleotides align to TRBD1. J gave up 9 bases and V 2 bases, and 19 bases lay outside the gene matches. Germline V gives CDR1 SGHDT, CDR2 YYEEEE. The CDR3 contains 18 residues. CDR3 sequence: CASSLGASGTGYVGPQHF. The CDR3, as DNA: TGTGCCAGCAGCTTAGGGGCGTCGGGGACAGGCTACGTGGGGCCCCAGCATTTT.

This clone was observed a handful of times. V usage is TRBV19 and J usage is TRBJ2-7; 12 bases are a match to TRBD2. The J segment lost 1 base and the V segment lost 1 base, leaving 8 bases of the junction unmatched. This CDR3 is 18 amino acids long. The germline V gene has CDR1 LNHDA and CDR2 SQIVND (reference sequence). Written as DNA, the CDR3 is TGTGCCAGTAGTATAGGGAAGACTAGCGGGAGTCGGTCCTACGAGCAGTACTTC. Translating it yields CASSIGKTSGSRSYEQYF.

This clone was picked up a small number of times. The CDR3 coding sequence is TGTGCCAGCATCGCGACAGCTTATAATTCACCCCTCCACTTT. It specifies CASIATAYNSPLHF. V gene TRBV2 combines with J gene TRBJ1-6; D might be TRBD1 (5 bases). CDR3 length equals 14 residues. The V end lost 7 bases, the J end lost 4 bases, and 11 bases lay between the germline ends. Germline CDR1 is SNHLY and CDR2 is FYNNEI.

V gene TRBV6-1 combines with J gene TRBJ1-2; 9 bases agree with TRBD1. CDR1 MNHNS and CDR2 SASEGT come from the germline V gene. With 4 bases clipped from V and 3 bases from J, the junction kept 12 bases outside the gene matches. This CDR3 contains 17 residues. The CDR3 spells CASSAPGQGASYYGYTF. CDR3 nucleotides: TGTGCCAGCAGTGCACCGGGACAGGGAGCTTCTTACTATGGCTACACCTTC.

The chain has TRBV4-1 and TRBJ2-3, with D unresolved. This CDR3 is built from 15 residues. Between the trimmed V and J ends, which lost 2 bases and 1 base, there was a span of 10 bases. The germline gives CDR1 MGHRA, CDR2 YSYEKL. This CDR3 is CASSQLWLGTDTQYF. DNA for the CDR3: TGCGCCAGCAGCCAACTCTGGCTAGGCACAGATACGCAGTATTTT.

Note on this clone: The same CDR3 also results from other DNA sequences found in this sample. The chain is built from TRBV30 and TRBJ1-5, with 7 bases lining up with TRBD1. This CDR3 comprises 13 residues. With 0 bases clipped from V and 7 bases from J, the junction kept 3 bases outside the gene matches. The germline CDR1 and CDR2 sequences are GTSNPN and SVGIG (reference sequence). CDR3 sequence (DNA): TGTGCCTGGAGTGTAACAGGGGACCAGCCCCAGCATTTT. Amino acids: CAWSVTGDQPQHF. Using reference TRBV30 and TRBJ1-5 for the parts outside the CDR3, the full variable domain is SQTIHQWPATLVQPVGSPLSLECTVEGTSNPNLYWYRQAAGRGLQLLFYSVGIGQISSEVPQNLSASRPQDRQFILSSKKLLLSDSGFYLCAWSVTGDQPQHFGDGTRLSIL.

In this sample, this clone turned up a few times. CDR3 region: CASSLVPQGADTQYF. As DNA, the CDR3 is TGTGCCAGCAGCTTAGTCCCCCAGGGGGCAGATACGCAGTATTTT. V gene TRBV7-2 combines with J gene TRBJ2-3; 7 positions agree with TRBD1. This CDR3 spans 15 amino acids. Germline V lookup: CDR1 SGHTA, CDR2 FQGNSA. Losses at the gene ends were 1 base for V and 4 bases for J; bases not matched to a gene: 5. Using reference TRBV7-2 and TRBJ2-3 for the parts outside the CDR3, the full variable domain is GAGVSQSPSNKVTEKGKDVELRCDPISGHTALYWYRQSLGQGLEFLIYFQGNSAPDKSGLPSDRFSAERTGGSVSTLTIQRTQQEDSAVYLCASSLVPQGADTQYFGPGTRLTVL.

The chain recombines TRBV7-3 with TRBJ2-1; D might be TRBD1 (6 bases). V lost 4 bases, J lost 10 bases, and 11 bases lay in between. Germline V gene sequence: CDR1 SGHTA, CDR2 FQGTGA. The CDR3 sequence is 12 residues long. CDR3 residues: CASSYSRGEQFF. CDR3 nucleotides: TGTGCCAGCAGCTACTCTAGGGGGGAGCAGTTCTTC. The full variable domain, completed using reference TRBV7-3 and TRBJ2-1, is GAGVSQTPSNKVTEKGKYVELRCDPISGHTALYWYRQSLGQGPEFLIYFQGTGAADDSGLPNDRFFAVRPEGSVSTLKIQRTERGDSAVYLCASSYSRGEQFFGPGTRLTVL.

The chain has TRBV15 and TRBJ2-4, with TRBD2 matching 10 bases. The germline CDR1 and CDR2 sequences are LNHNV and YYDKDF (reference sequence). With 0 bases clipped from V and 10 bases from J, the junction kept 15 bases outside the gene matches. This CDR3 region has 18 residues. In nucleotides, the CDR3 is TGTGCCACCAGCAGAGACTCGGTTTTAGCGGGGGGAATCGATATTCAGTACTTC. Protein product: CATSRDSVLAGGIDIQYF.

In nucleotides, the CDR3 is TGTGCCAGCAGTGAAGCGGGGACGGAATATGGCTACACCTTC. It translates to CASSEAGTEYGYTF. The chain couples TRBV7-9 to TRBJ1-2; TRBD1 might be the D (5 bases). The germline V and J ends were trimmed by 6 bases and 5 bases, with 16 bases remaining between them. From germline, CDR1 is SEHNR and CDR2 FQNEAQ (reference sequence). The CDR3 contains 14 residues.

The table lists this clone with a few counts. J is TRBJ1-2 and V is TRBV30; tentatively, D is TRBD1 (6 bases). There are 12 residues in the CDR3. The germline V and J ends were trimmed by 8 bases and 8 bases, with 18 bases remaining between them. The V gene's germline CDR1 is GTSNPN and CDR2 SVGIG (reference sequence). The chain's CDR3 is CAGGLVDSGYTF. CDR3 nucleotides: TGTGCCGGGGGCCTTGTGGATTCCGGCTACACCTTC.

The chain has TRBV6-6 and TRBJ2-1, with 10 positions matching TRBD2. Germline V gives CDR1 MNHNY, CDR2 SVGAGI (reference sequence). With 2 bases clipped from V and 6 bases from J, the junction kept 4 bases outside the gene matches. This CDR3 comprises 15 residues. CDR3 protein: CASSYGTSVFNEQFF. CDR3 in DNA: TGTGCCAGCAGTTACGGGACTAGCGTTTTCAATGAGCAGTTCTTC.

This clone has a handful of counts. V is TRBV10-3 and J is TRBJ1-1; D remains unclear. Germline lookup yields CDR1 ENHRY and CDR2 SYGVKD. V lost 6 bases, J lost 2 bases, and 13 bases lay in between. The CDR3 has 14 amino acids. CDR3 sequence: CAIRAVGRNTEAFF. The CDR3 DNA reads TGTGCCATCAGAGCGGTAGGACGAAACACTGAAGCTTTCTTT.